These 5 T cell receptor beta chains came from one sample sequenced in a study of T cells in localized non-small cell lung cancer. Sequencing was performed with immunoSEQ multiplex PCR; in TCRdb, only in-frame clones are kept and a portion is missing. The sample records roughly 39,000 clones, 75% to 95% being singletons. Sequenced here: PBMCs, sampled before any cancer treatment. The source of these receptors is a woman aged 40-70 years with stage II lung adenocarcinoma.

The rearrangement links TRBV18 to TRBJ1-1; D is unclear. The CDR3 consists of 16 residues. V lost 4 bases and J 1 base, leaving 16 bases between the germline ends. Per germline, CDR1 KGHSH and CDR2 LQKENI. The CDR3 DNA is TGTGCCAGCTCACGCACGGCGGATCTCTCGAACACTGAAGCTTTCTTT. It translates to CASSRTADLSNTEAFF.

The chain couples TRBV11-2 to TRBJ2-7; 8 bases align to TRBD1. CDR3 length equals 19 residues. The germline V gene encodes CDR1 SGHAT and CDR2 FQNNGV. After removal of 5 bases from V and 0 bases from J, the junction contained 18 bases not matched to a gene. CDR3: CASSTQGALQRLISYEQYF. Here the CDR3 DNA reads TGTGCCAGCAGCACCCAGGGGGCCCTGCAGCGGTTAATCTCCTACGAGCAGTACTTC.

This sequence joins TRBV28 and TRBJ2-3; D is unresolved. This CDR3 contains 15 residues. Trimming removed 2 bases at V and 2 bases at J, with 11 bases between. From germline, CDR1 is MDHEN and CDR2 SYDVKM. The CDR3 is CASSLIWRNTDTQYF. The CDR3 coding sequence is TGTGCCAGCAGTTTAATTTGGCGGAACACAGATACGCAGTATTTT.

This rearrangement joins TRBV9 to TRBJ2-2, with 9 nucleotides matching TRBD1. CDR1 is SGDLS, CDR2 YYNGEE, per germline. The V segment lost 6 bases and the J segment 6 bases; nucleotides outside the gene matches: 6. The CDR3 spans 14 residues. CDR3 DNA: TGTGCCAGCAACCGGGACAGGGCCCCCGGGGAGCTGTTTTTT. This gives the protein CASNRDRAPGELFF.

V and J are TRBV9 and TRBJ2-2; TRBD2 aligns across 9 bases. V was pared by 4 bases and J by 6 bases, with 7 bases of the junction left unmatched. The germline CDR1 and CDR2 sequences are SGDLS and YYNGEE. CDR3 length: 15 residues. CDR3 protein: CASSPGTSTAGELFF. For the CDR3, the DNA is TGTGCCAGCAGCCCCGGGACTAGCACAGCCGGGGAGCTGTTTTTT. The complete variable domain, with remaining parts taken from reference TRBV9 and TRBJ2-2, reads DSGVTQTPKHLITATGQRVTLRCSPRSGDLSVYWYQQSLDQGLQFLIQYYNGEERAKGNILERFSAQQFPDLHSELNLSSLELGDSALYFCASSPGTSTAGELFFGEGSRLTVL.